Following are 31 T cell receptor beta chains from one sample sequenced in a study of control samples from healthy donors and cancer patients (TCRdb year 2020). The library relied on the immunoSEQ multiplex PCR assay. Here the immuneACCESS table is served through TCRdb, limited to in-frame sequences with V and J called. Missing clones are a known gap in these copies; in checked studies unresolved V genes cover under half, and the rest lacks a known reason. This sample lists tens of thousands of clones; over 75% were detected once. The ten largest account for 4% of the sample. Sequencing was done on a sample of blood. Receptors originate from a woman aged 50 to 65 in good health.

The chain employs TRBV2 and TRBJ2-1; D may be TRBD2 (5 bases). CDR1 SNHLY and CDR2 FYNNEI come from the germline V gene. V shed 6 bases and J shed 2 bases, with 17 bases lying between them. The CDR3 runs 16 residues. The CDR3, as DNA: TGTGCCAGCAGCGAAAGGAGTCTAGCAGCCTACAATGAGCAGTTCTTC. Protein sequence: CASSERSLAAYNEQFF.

V usage is TRBV28 and J usage is TRBJ1-5; a weak D match, TRBD1 (6 bases). Germline V lookup: CDR1 MDHEN, CDR2 SYDVKM. The CDR3 contains 16 residues. Trimming pared 4 bases from V and 1 base from J, leaving 14 bases between. The CDR3 region is CASSYRAVVSNQPQHF. The DNA of the CDR3 is TGTGCCAGCAGTTACAGGGCGGTGGTAAGCAATCAGCCCCAGCATTTT.

CDR3 coding DNA: TGTGCCAGCAGCGGAAAGGCGAAGCGCACAGATACGCAGTATTTT. Translated, it gives CASSGKAKRTDTQYF. The V and J genes are TRBV11-2 and TRBJ2-3; D not certain. The V gene's germline CDR1 is SGHAT and CDR2 FQNNGV. Trimming took 5 bases from V and 1 from J, leaving 13 bases between them. The CDR3 sequence is 15 residues long.

CDR3 in amino acids: CAWSQMAGFQETQYF. The CDR3 bases are TGTGCCTGGAGTCAGATGGCGGGGTTCCAAGAGACCCAGTACTTC. This rearrangement joins TRBV30 to TRBJ2-5; D is possibly TRBD2 (6 bases). Trimming stripped 2 bases from V and 1 base from J, with 14 bases between. Per the germline V gene, CDR1 is GTSNPN and CDR2 is SVGIG (reference sequence). The CDR3 consists of 15 residues.

This rearrangement joins TRBV12-5 to TRBJ2-2, with a possible D match to TRBD1 (5 bases). The CDR3 sequence is 14 residues long. With 8 bases removed from V and 0 bases from J, the gap between germline ends came to 10 bases. CDR1 is LGHNT, CDR2 FRNRAP, per germline. CDR3 sequence: CASRQFANTGELFF. The CDR3 DNA follows: TGTGCTAGTAGACAGTTCGCGAACACCGGGGAGCTGTTTTTT.

The CDR3: CASSSGLAGEYEQYF. The CDR3 DNA follows: TGTGCCAGTAGTTCGGGACTAGCGGGAGAGTACGAGCAGTACTTC. The V gene is TRBV19, the J gene TRBJ2-7; 14 nucleotides match TRBD2. CDR3 length: 15 residues. Germline CDR1 reads LNHDA; CDR2 reads SQIVND (reference sequence). The V gene end was trimmed by 5 bases and the J gene end by 4 bases; junction bases not matched to a gene: 4.

The chain combines TRBV6-5 with TRBJ1-1, with TRBD1 identical over 11 bases. Losses at the gene ends were 11 bases for V and 4 bases for J; bases not matched to a gene: 3. CDR1 is MNHEY and CDR2 is SVGAGI in the germline V gene. There are 12 residues in the CDR3. In DNA, the CDR3 is TGTGCCGAGGGGACAGGGGGCACTGAAGCTTTCTTT. Residues: CAEGTGGTEAFF.

The sample holds a few counts of this clone. The chain employs TRBV27 and TRBJ1-4; TRBD1 is a possible D gene (5 bases). The CDR3 runs 15 residues. The germline V and J ends were trimmed by 5 bases and 3 bases, with 13 bases remaining between them. Germline assignment: CDR1 MNHEY and CDR2 SMNVEV (reference sequence). The CDR3 is CASSPRAGSNEKLFF. The CDR3 nucleotides read TGTGCCAGCAGTCCCAGGGCAGGATCTAATGAAAAACTGTTTTTT. The full variable domain, in which reference TRBV27 and TRBJ1-4 provide the parts outside the CDR3, is EAQVTQNPRYLITVTGKKLTVTCSQNMNHEYMSWYRQDPGLGLRQIYYSMNVEVTDKGDVPEGYKVSRKEKRNFPLILESPSPNQTSLYFCASSPRAGSNEKLFFGSGTQLSVL.

The DNA for the CDR3 is TGTGCCAGCAGCTTAGCCTCAGGGGGGAACACTGAAGCTTTCTTT. Protein: CASSLASGGNTEAFF. The V and J genes are TRBV7-9 and TRBJ1-1; 7 bases line up with TRBD1. CDR1 is SEHNR and CDR2 is FQNEAQ in the germline V gene (reference sequence). Trimming removed 0 bases from V and 1 base from J; junction bases left unmatched: 2. The CDR3 contains 15 residues.

As for this clone: This sample includes further DNA sequences coding for the same CDR3. The chain is built from TRBV5-6 and TRBJ1-1; D unclear. The germline V and J ends were trimmed by 0 bases and 0 bases, with 6 bases remaining between them. This CDR3 region has 14 residues. CDR1 is SGHDT and CDR2 is YYEEEE in the germline V gene. CDR3 protein: CASSLGVMNTEAFF. In DNA form, the CDR3 reads TGTGCCAGCAGCTTGGGGGTAATGAACACTGAAGCTTTCTTT.

The chain joins TRBV3-1 (or the pseudogene TRBV3-2) to TRBJ2-4; possibly TRBD2 for D (6 bases). Germline CDR1 is LGHDT and CDR2 is YNNKEL (reference sequence). The CDR3 sequence is 12 residues long. The V and J ends lost 3 bases and 7 bases respectively, with 7 bases between them. The CDR3 is CASSQRDNIQYF. Written as DNA, the CDR3 is TGTGCCAGCAGCCAGCGGGACAACATTCAGTACTTC.

V and J are TRBV6-1 and TRBJ1-2; 7 bases line up with TRBD1. Trimming removed 3 bases from V and 8 bases from J; junction bases left unmatched: 6. Germline lookup yields CDR1 MNHNS and CDR2 SASEGT. The CDR3 has 13 amino acids. This CDR3 is CASSDRQGRGYTF. The CDR3 DNA reads as TGTGCCAGCAGTGATCGACAGGGAAGGGGCTACACCTTC.

The chain carries TRBV30 and TRBJ2-7, with 11 bases identical to TRBD2. This CDR3 contains 14 residues. J gave up 2 bases and V 5 bases, and 5 bases lay outside the gene matches. CDR1 is GTSNPN, CDR2 SVGIG, per germline (reference sequence). The CDR3 region has the DNA TGTGCCTGGGGTCGTAGCGGGAGGGCCTACGAGCAGTACTTC. It yields the protein CAWGRSGRAYEQYF.

The CDR3 loop reads CASSLLGQGRYEQYF. In DNA form, the CDR3 reads TGCGCCAGCAGCTTGTTGGGACAGGGGAGGTACGAGCAGTACTTC. This chain connects TRBV5-1 to TRBJ2-7; 10 nucleotides match TRBD1. With 1 base clipped from V and 4 bases from J, the junction kept 5 bases outside the gene matches. The CDR3 consists of 15 residues. Germline V gene sequence: CDR1 SGHRS, CDR2 YFSETQ.

The J gene is TRBJ1-1, the V gene TRBV14; tentative D call: TRBD1 (6 bases). From germline, CDR1 is SGHDN and CDR2 FVKESK. V was cut by 4 bases and J by 5 bases, with 17 bases left in between. This CDR3 spans 15 amino acids. CDR3: CASSLDLRTATEAFF. CDR3 bases: TGTGCCAGCAGCCTGGACCTCAGGACAGCAACTGAAGCTTTCTTT.

This chain connects TRBV19 to TRBJ2-5; 10 bases line up with TRBD2. The CDR3 totals 16 residues. Germline-derived CDR1 and CDR2 are LNHDA and SQIVND (reference sequence). Germline trimming cut 7 bases from V and 1 base from J; bases unmatched to any gene: 9. The CDR3 loop is CASNPRGLAVQETQYF. The CDR3 nucleotides read TGTGCCAGTAACCCAAGAGGACTAGCGGTCCAAGAGACCCAGTACTTC.

The chain links TRBV9 to TRBJ2-2; a possible D gene is TRBD1 (6 bases). Germline V gene data show CDR1 as SGDLS and CDR2 as YYNGEE. The CDR3 length is 14 residues. V was shortened by 4 bases and J by 1 base, with 8 bases between the two germline ends. For the CDR3, the DNA is TGTGCCAGCAGCTTGGGACAGAACACCGGGGAGCTGTTTTTT. Translating gives CASSLGQNTGELFF.

The chain is built from TRBV28 and TRBJ2-1, with D unclear. The CDR3 consists of 16 residues. From germline, CDR1 is MDHEN and CDR2 SYDVKM. V lost 3 bases and J lost 0, with 12 bases in between. The CDR3 DNA sequence: TGTGCCAGCAGTTTCTTGGCCACCCCCTCCTACAATGAGCAGTTCTTC. It translates to CASSFLATPSYNEQFF.

About this clone: Additional DNA sequences in this sample encode the identical CDR3. The rearrangement joins TRBV2 to TRBJ1-5; TRBD1 agrees at 10 bases. The CDR3 has 15 residues. Germline V gene data show CDR1 as SNHLY and CDR2 as FYNNEI. The ends lost 5 bases at V and 1 base at J; junction bases unmatched: 2. The CDR3 DNA sequence: TGTGCCAGCAGTCGGGACAGGGGCAGCAATCAGCCCCAGCATTTT. It codes for CASSRDRGSNQPQHF.

The gene calls are TRBV5-1 and TRBJ2-7; 8 bases map to TRBD1. Trimming at V came to 1 base and at J to 3 bases, leaving 21 bases not matched to a gene. Per germline, CDR1 SGHRS and CDR2 YFSETQ. The CDR3 loop spans 20 amino acids. The CDR3 protein is CASSLLGAGQVRPRGYEQYF. The CDR3 nucleotides are TGCGCCAGCAGCTTGTTGGGGGCGGGACAGGTTCGTCCGAGGGGCTACGAGCAGTACTTC.

This clone was detected a few times. V gene TRBV2 combines with J gene TRBJ2-1; weak D call: TRBD2 (6 bases). Germline V gives CDR1 SNHLY, CDR2 FYNNEI. Trimming pared 5 bases from V and 7 bases from J, leaving 15 bases between. The CDR3 loop spans 14 amino acids. The CDR3 nucleotides are TGTGCCAGCAGTAGGGACTGGGCCGTGAATGAGCAGTTCTTC. Residues: CASSRDWAVNEQFF.

This clone was picked up a small number of times. V is TRBV29-1 and J is TRBJ1-2, with unresolved D. The V end lost 4 bases, the J end lost 2 bases, and 11 bases lay between the germline ends. There are 13 residues in the CDR3. CDR1 and CDR2 (germline): SQVTM, ANQGSEA. The CDR3 sequence: CSVGIPANYGYTF. DNA of the CDR3: TGCAGCGTTGGGATCCCGGCGAACTATGGCTACACCTTC. The full variable domain, rest sourced from reference TRBV29-1 and TRBJ1-2, is SAVISQKPSRDICQRGTSLTIQCQVDSQVTMMFWYRQQPGQSLTLIATANQGSEATYESGFVIDKFPISRPNLTFSTLTVSNMSPEDSSIYLCSVGIPANYGYTFGSGTRLTVV.

The chain links TRBV30 to TRBJ1-1; D is perhaps TRBD1 (5 bases). V lost 4 bases to trimming and J lost 6 bases, with 15 bases between them. The length of the CDR3 is 13 residues. Germline V gene lookup returns CDR1 GTSNPN and CDR2 SVGIG (reference sequence). CDR3 coding DNA: TGTGCCTGGAAAGGGGTCGTCCGCCCTGAAGCTTTCTTT. Translating gives CAWKGVVRPEAFF.

The V gene is TRBV2, the J gene TRBJ2-7; D is unclear. The V gene lost 4 bases and the J gene lost 0 bases, with 10 bases spanning the gap. The CDR3 is made up of 14 amino acids. Looked up from germline, CDR1 is SNHLY and CDR2 is FYNNEI. The CDR3 region has the DNA TGTGCCAGCAGTGTGGGCAGTAACTCCTACGAGCAGTACTTC. Protein sequence: CASSVGSNSYEQYF.

The V gene is TRBV10-3, the J gene TRBJ2-7, with a possible D match to TRBD2 (6 bases). CDR3 length: 14 amino acids. Trimming removed 6 bases from V and 6 bases from J, with 18 bases in between. Germline values: CDR1 ENHRY, CDR2 SYGVKD. The CDR3 region is CAISELTSRGEQYF. DNA for the CDR3: TGTGCCATCAGCGAGCTGACTAGTCGCGGCGAGCAGTACTTC.

The V and J genes are TRBV5-4 and TRBJ2-5, with a possible D match to TRBD1 (6 bases). Trimming removed 0 bases at V and 2 bases at J, with 11 bases between. The CDR3 loop spans 15 amino acids. Germline assignment: CDR1 SGHNT and CDR2 YYREEE (reference sequence). CDR3 nucleotides: TGTGCCAGCAGCTTGGCAGGGGCTGGGCAAGAGACCCAGTACTTC. Residues: CASSLAGAGQETQYF.

The chain recombines TRBV28 with TRBJ1-5, with unresolved D. This CDR3 is built from 15 residues. CDR1 and CDR2 from the germline V gene are MDHEN and SYDVKM. With 5 bases removed from V and 3 bases from J, the gap between germline ends came to 14 bases. The CDR3 sequence is CASSPRTPPNQPQHF. As DNA, the CDR3 is TGTGCCAGCAGTCCCAGGACGCCGCCCAATCAGCCCCAGCATTTT.

The CDR3 region has the DNA TGTGCCAGCAGCCGGGAGCGGGACCCACTCGTGGGGCACAATGAGCAGTTCTTC. It translates to CASSRERDPLVGHNEQFF. J is TRBJ2-1 and V is TRBV16; TRBD2 agrees at 7 bases. The ends lost 4 bases at V and 5 bases at J; junction bases unmatched: 17. CDR3 length equals 18 residues. Germline CDR1 KGHSY, CDR2 FQNENV.

The chain recombines TRBV6-5 with TRBJ2-3; 9 bases match TRBD2. The ends lost 4 bases at V and 3 bases at J; junction bases unmatched: 2. CDR1 is MNHEY, CDR2 SVGAGI, per germline. The length of the CDR3 is 14 residues. The CDR3 bases are TGTGCCAGCAGTTCTAGCGGGATTACAGATACGCAGTATTTT. Its protein product is CASSSSGITDTQYF.

The V gene is TRBV18, the J gene TRBJ1-5; possibly TRBD1 for D (6 bases). Germline assignment: CDR1 KGHSH and CDR2 LQKENI. V gave up 3 bases and J gave up 7 bases, with 10 bases separating them. The CDR3 is 13 amino acids. The CDR3 region has the DNA TGTGCCAGCTCACCTCAGGGGTCACAGCCCCAGCATTTT. Translating gives CASSPQGSQPQHF.

With respect to this clone: This CDR3 is also generated by other DNA sequences in the sample. This chain connects TRBV6-5 to TRBJ1-4, with D maybe TRBD1 (5 bases). Germline V lookup: CDR1 MNHEY, CDR2 SVGAGI. CDR3 length: 15 residues. Trimming removed 3 bases at V and 4 bases at J, with 12 bases between. The CDR3 sequence is CASSYGGDLNEKLFF. The CDR3 DNA reads TGTGCCAGCAGTTATGGGGGGGACCTTAATGAAAAACTGTTTTTT.